A single T cell receptor beta chain is shown here with its context. The antigen it binds to is not known. No base-level quality is on record; no much larger clone is a single base apart. The cohort was made up of roughly 670 healthy bone marrow donors. All cohort members were sampled while nominally healthy, although unrecorded immune exposures were likely present. The donor tested CMV seronegative, placing the donor among the 300 to 450 seronegative members of the cohort. A peripheral blood sample was provided by each donor, and peripheral blood mononuclear cells were used for TCR beta sequencing. Genomic DNA was extracted from the blood cell samples with the Qiagen DNeasy Blood Extraction Kit. CDR1 LGHNA and CDR2 YSLEER were looked up in the germline V gene. The CDR3, cysteine through phenylalanine, is 16 amino acids long. Only CDR3 DNA is held: 48 bases, read in frame from base 1. Trimming accounts for 3 bases at V and 1 base at J, while the number of junction bases matched to no gene is 5.

The library was prepared using the immunoSEQ multiplex PCR assay. For the multiplex PCR, a mixture combining 60 forward primers for TCR Vbeta segments and 13 reverse primers for TCR Jbeta segments was used. The CDR3 region of rearranged TCR beta genes was amplified from genomic DNA by a multiplex PCR assay. On the Illumina HiSeq System, the amplified TCR beta libraries were sequenced as 87-base-pair reads. The published analysis was carried out like this. A later analysis tallied around 82 million unique TCR beta chains across the approximately 670 repertoires, and some 10 million of those chains were shared by two or more donors. A nearest-neighbor algorithm error-corrected the raw reads and collapsed the reads into unique sequences, merging closely related sequences to remove PCR and sequencing errors. To assign V, D and J gene segments, CDR3 sequences were aligned to IMGT reference sequences. For a sequence to be retained, at least a six-nucleotide match to both a V gene segment and a J gene segment was required. Rearrangements were classified as productive when the CDR3 lacked stop codons and remained in frame with V and J, and all other rearrangements were classified as non-productive. CDR3 was defined according to IMGT convention as the region running from the second conserved V-encoded cysteine to the conserved J-encoded phenylalanine. In an earlier analysis of around 540 of the donors, sequences lacking an unambiguous match to a single V gene segment were excluded. An earlier analysis of almost 600 of the donors classified V segments as functional when productive rearrangements were above 56.7% and as segregating when the standard deviation between donors was above 5%. To diagnose cytomegalovirus status from the catalog of TCR beta chain sequences, a statistical classification framework was built. A later analysis assigned V and J genes by comparing TCR nucleotide sequences with IMGT/GENE-DB human TR gene sequences. In a later analysis, CDR3 sequences and most-parsimonious VDJ recombination scenarios were assigned using the TCRdist pipeline. In a later analysis, each TCR beta chain was defined by its CDR3 amino acid sequence together with its V-gene family, and reads lacking a unique V-gene family were excluded. In a later analysis, a few hundred highly shared, low-generation-probability nucleotide sequences were removed to address suspected cross-contamination and a sequencing artifact. A later analysis calculated a clonal expansion index for each public chain from normalized within-repertoire ranks of inferred template counts. In a later analysis, generation probabilities were computed using a VDJ recombination model fitted to out-of-frame rearrangements, and the results were checked against IGoR. A later analysis scored TCR-TCR, TCR-HLA and TCR-CMV co-occurrence with hypergeometric tests, applying a repertoire-size bias correction to TCR pairs. In a later analysis, false discovery rates were estimated by permuting HLA or CMV assignments 20 times. In a later analysis, co-occurring TCRs were grouped using DBSCAN, with TCRdist sequence similarity added in when clustering inside HLA-allele-positive subsets. Co-occurrence clustering excluded repertoires with fewer than 30,000 or more than 120,000 public chains, plus five with anomalous nucleotide sharing. The table was pulled from immuneACCESS by TCRdb, which kept in-frame rearrangements only. Such tables lose some clones; where checked, under half of the loss comes from unresolved V genes, and the rest has no known cause. V, J and clone size derive from that table, while D and trimming were established from the DNA sequence. The table for this sample lists about 120,000 clones; roughly 79% of them were counted only once. The ten largest clones add up to 3.9% of the sample.

The data were obtained in a study of cytomegalovirus exposure and HLA in healthy donors (dated by TCRdb to between 2016 and 2019). Regarding the study in general: An earlier analysis of approximately 550 of the donors reported 250 to 300 Gb of sequence data and around 120 million unique TCR beta sequences from 150 million to 200 million T cells. HLA typing covered class I and class II loci at four-digit resolution. Besides the first cohort of some 670 subjects, a separate validation cohort made up of around 120 different subjects was used. Among a few hundred genotyped donors of the cohort, an average of about 240,000 unique TCR beta nucleotide sequences were sequenced per donor, around a sixth of them non-productive. In a later analysis, previously published TCR beta repertoires from 600 to 850 donors were re-analyzed and high-resolution HLA genotyping was added so that TCR occurrence patterns could be studied. A handful of DR-DQ haplotypes were treated as single units for association and clustering because of strong linkage in the cohort. About 300 gigabases of sequencing data and tens of millions of unique TCR sequences were included in an early release covering about 700 HLA-typed donors. The study combined high-throughput TCR immunosequencing, statistical association of individual TCRs with disease status, and machine learning to predict cytomegalovirus infection status. The later analysis used no new phenotypic data to find candidate immune exposures, relying instead on TCR beta sequences and their occurrence across donors. Typing coverage varied by locus: roughly 629-630 donors for A, B, C, DRB1 and DQB1; some 520 for DQA1; more than 600 for DPA1; more than 450 for DPB1. The study aimed to test whether cataloging public T cell receptors could reveal signatures of past pathogen exposure. Donor age, sex, ethnicity and CMV serostatus were collected together with the repertoire data. Using immunosequencing, the study profiled T cell repertoires from around 680 subjects and related those repertoires to cytomegalovirus serostatus. In an earlier analysis of 587 of the donors, high-throughput TCR beta sequencing was used to judge whether each TCR beta V gene segment behaved as functional or pseudogenic. Genome-wide SNP genotypes for about 65% of the roughly 670 donors were used in a later genetic analysis, which treated that subset as a discovery cohort. All discovery cohort repertoires had been generated using a single sequencing platform. The genetic ancestry cluster associated with self-reported Caucasian donors included about 81% of the roughly 380 genotyped donors.

The study at large found these results: A further reported finding was that TCR beta sequences accurately predicted the HLA-A and HLA-B alleles for most subjects in the first cohort. A later analysis found that TCR association rates varied across HLA loci, with DRB1 alleles showing the most associated TCRs and HLA-C alleles the fewest. V-gene and J-gene trimming of TCR beta chains was associated with a missense DCLRE1C variant in a later genetic analysis, and the association was replicated in an independent cohort. Some IMGT-functional V segments, including TRBV6-2 and TRBV6-3, could not be distinguished by the 87-base-pair reads and were therefore excluded. Because counts were too low, 15 to 20 rarely observed V segments, including chromosome 9 orphons, were excluded from the earlier analysis of several hundred of the donors. Roughly uniform sequencing depth across donors was assumed in presence/absence analyses, although this assumption may not hold. In a later genetic analysis, fewer N-insertions in productive TCRs were reported among donors in an Asian-associated ancestry cluster than the approximately 630-donor mean. When HLA alleles, especially DR and DQ, strongly co-occurred, attributing TCR associations to individual alleles was difficult. A later analysis associated about 17,000 TCR beta sequences with specific HLA alleles at a false discovery rate of 0.05. Because HLA typing was missing for some donors at each locus, association tests included only the typed subset. Only TCR beta chains were sequenced in this cohort, and the absence of alpha or paired-chain data limited detectable features. A later analysis found that most CMV-associated TCR beta chains appeared HLA-restricted, with HLA associations seemingly driven largely by CMV exposure. Broadly in line with IMGT annotations, most TCR beta V segments showed up in productive rearrangements about 87% or about 30% of the time in an earlier analysis of some 590 of the donors. Most TCR sequences were observed very rarely across donors, whereas some public TCRs were present in many individuals. The authors suggested that the approach could potentially be extended to other disease states and immunological phenotypes. The study listed approximately 160 TCR beta chains as associated with cytomegalovirus. A few of the identified cytomegalovirus-associated TCR beta chains were confirmed in vitro to be specific for cytomegalovirus antigens. For the cohort, immune exposure information was limited to CMV serostatus. Several of the top co-occurrence clusters appeared to be linked to parvovirus B19, influenza, CMV and Epstein-Barr virus, according to a later analysis. A cluster of highly shared sequence variants was judged likely to be a technical artifact of the sequencing pipeline. A later analysis found that HLA-associated TCR beta chains were more clonally expanded and had lower generation probabilities than equally common non-associated chains. Correlated functional status among segregating V segments might be attributable to linkage disequilibrium, but an unknown experimental factor could not be ruled out. The classifier was reported to diagnose cytomegalovirus status with high specificity and sensitivity in both the original and validation cohorts.

The sequence links TRBV4-3 to TRBJ1-2; TRBD1 agrees with 10 junctional bases. The TCR originated in a woman in her twenties or thirties in good health and CMV-seronegative. Sequenced sample: PBMCs. The CDR3 protein: CASSQSTGGYNYGYTF. The nucleotide sequence reads TGCGCCAGCAGCCAGTCGACAGGGGGCTATAACTATGGCTACACCTTC.